A selection of T cell receptor beta chains follows, all from one sample in a study of T cells after posttransplantation cyclophosphamide. The table came from immunoSEQ multiplex PCR; TCRdb's copy has only in-frame clones and leaves some out. The sample includes tens of thousands of clones, none of them occurring once. Sequenced input: PBMCs. The origin of the receptors is a man between 40 and 49 years old in good health, CMV-negative, and a related stem cell transplant donor. CDR3s include the opening cysteine and the closing phenylalanine or tryptophan. The D gene is left open where the match is weak. Clone sizes are shown as once, few, many or a size class.

J gene: TRBJ2-7; V gene: TRBV29-1; D gene: NA; clone size: many; CDR3 protein: CSVVGSYEQYF; CDR3 DNA: TGCAGCGTTGTGGGCAGCTACGAGCAGTACTTC
J gene: TRBJ1-1; V gene: TRBV27; D gene: NA; clone size: many; CDR3 protein: CASSRDWATEAFF; CDR3 DNA: TGTGCCAGCAGTCGGGACTGGGCCACTGAAGCTTTCTTT
J gene: TRBJ2-7; V gene: TRBV4-3; D gene: TRBD2; clone size: many; CDR3 protein: CASSPTWGGGYEQYF; CDR3 DNA: TGCGCCAGCAGCCCCACCTGGGGGGGAGGGTACGAGCAGTACTTC
J gene: TRBJ2-7; V gene: TRBV6-5; D gene: NA; clone size: many; CDR3 protein: CASSGPGGLRYEQYF; CDR3 DNA: TGTGCCAGCAGTGGCCCAGGAGGCCTCCGCTACGAGCAGTACTTC
J gene: TRBJ2-3; V gene: TRBV9; D gene: NA; clone size: many; CDR3 protein: CASSTVLTRQDTQYF; CDR3 DNA: TGTGCCAGCAGCACCGTCCTCACTAGACAAGATACGCAGTATTTT
J gene: TRBJ2-7; V gene: TRBV6-1; D gene: TRBD2; clone size: many; CDR3 protein: CASSESSGSSYEQYF; CDR3 DNA: TGTGCCAGCAGTGAATCTAGCGGGAGCTCCTACGAGCAGTACTTC
J gene: TRBJ1-1; V gene: TRBV10-3; D gene: TRBD1; clone size: many; CDR3 protein: CAIRDRDREAFF; CDR3 DNA: TGTGCCATCAGGGACCGGGACAGAGAAGCTTTCTTT
J gene: TRBJ2-3; V gene: TRBV7-2; D gene: NA; clone size: many; CDR3 protein: CASSSIAVGTDTQYF; CDR3 DNA: TGTGCCAGCAGCTCTATAGCGGTTGGGACAGATACGCAGTATTTT
J gene: TRBJ2-5; V gene: TRBV6-1; D gene: TRBD2; clone size: few; CDR3 protein: CASSTQLAGEETQYF; CDR3 DNA: TGTGCCAGCAGTACGCAACTAGCGGGAGAGGAGACCCAGTACTTC
J gene: TRBJ1-2; V gene: TRBV7-2; D gene: NA; clone size: many; CDR3 protein: CASSFSRDGYTF; CDR3 DNA: TGTGCCAGCAGCTTTAGCAGGGATGGCTACACCTTC
J gene: TRBJ2-5; V gene: TRBV12-5; D gene: NA; clone size: many; CDR3 protein: CASGSPESETQYF; CDR3 DNA: TGTGCTAGTGGTTCGCCGGAGAGTGAGACCCAGTACTTC
J gene: TRBJ2-5; V gene: TRBV7-2; D gene: TRBD1; clone size: many; CDR3 protein: CASSRTGGETQYF; CDR3 DNA: TGTGCCAGCAGCCGGACAGGAGGAGAGACCCAGTACTTC
J gene: TRBJ2-1; V gene: TRBV4-1; D gene: TRBD2; clone size: many; CDR3 protein: CASSQDPGRATYNEQFF; CDR3 DNA: TGCGCCAGCAGCCAAGATCCGGGGAGGGCAACCTACAATGAGCAGTTCTTC
J gene: TRBJ2-1; V gene: TRBV19; D gene: TRBD1; clone size: many; CDR3 protein: CASSRRGSNEQFF; CDR3 DNA: TGTGCCAGTAGTCGCAGGGGGTCAAATGAGCAGTTCTTC
J gene: TRBJ1-2; V gene: TRBV6-5; D gene: NA; clone size: many; CDR3 protein: CASSYSTGYGYTF; CDR3 DNA: TGTGCCAGCAGTTACTCGACAGGCTATGGCTACACCTTC